The clone carrying this TCR delta chain was picked up many times. Its antigen is currently unknown. The amino acid sequence in TCRdb belongs to a much larger clone and departs from this DNA's translation at residue 15, likely a sequencing read error; the sequence shown is translated from the DNA. The CDR3 consists of 18 residues. The germline V gene has CDR1 TSWWSYY and CDR2 QGS. The sample is drawn from a study of γδ T cells in repeated Plasmodium falciparum infection. Study-wide results and limits: The Malian cohort came from a small rural village of predominantly one ethnic group.

Flow sorting of PBMC yielded separate Vgamma9/Vdelta2+ and Vdelta2-negative gammadelta T cell populations for bulk repertoire analysis. TCRdb re-processed the multiplex PCR reads via CATT. The sample shows tens of thousands of delta-chain clones, over 1.5% of them seen only once. The receptor's source is a pool of human donors (malaria-infected and uninfected, not separated). This sequence joins TRDV1 and TRDJ1; weak D call: TRDD3 (6 bases). The sequencing sample was made of gamma-delta T cells from blood. The CDR3 is CALGKISGGWRYTDELIF. CDR3 sequence (DNA): TGTGCTCTTGGGAAAATAAGTGGGGGGTGGCGGTACACCGATGAACTCATCTTT.